What follows are 7 T cell receptor beta chains derived from one specimen sequenced in a study of response to subunit inactivated influenza vaccine. MiXCR, run by TCRdb on the RT-PCR reads, gives a single entry per CDR3 protein. Here the sample spans hundreds of thousands of distinct CDR3 sequences, about 10% being singletons. This sample was also put to use in a study of T cells expressing NK-cell markers. According to that study: For TCR beta, cDNA was produced by 5'RACE template switching with UMIs.

The sequences come from PBMCs from blood, collected on the day of vaccination. The receptors come from a man over 45 who received an inactivated influenza vaccine.

This clonotype appeared a few times. The chain recombines TRBV27 with TRBJ2-3; D is possibly TRBD2 (5 bases). V lost 1 base and J 0 bases, leaving 8 bases between the germline ends. The CDR3 runs to 15 residues. CDR1 is MNHEY, CDR2 SMNVEV, per germline (reference sequence). The CDR3 loop reads CASSLWWESTDTQYF. The CDR3 bases are TGTGCCAGCAGTTTATGGTGGGAGAGCACAGATACGCAGTATTTT.

The V and J genes are TRBV20-1 and TRBJ2-3; 9 bases are shared with TRBD2. V lost 4 bases and J lost 3; bases outside the gene matches: 5. The CDR3 extends over 14 amino acids. Per germline, CDR1 DFQATT and CDR2 SNEGSKA (reference sequence). The CDR3 protein is CSATAGGVTDTQYF. CDR3 bases: TGCAGTGCTACCGCGGGGGGGGTGACAGATACGCAGTATTTT.

The CDR3 bases are TGTGCCAGCAACCATCGCCGGGGGGACGAGCAGTACTTC. Translated, it gives CASNHRRGDEQYF. This chain connects TRBV19 to TRBJ2-7; the match to TRBD2 covers 7 bases. The germline V gene has CDR1 LNHDA and CDR2 SQIVND (reference sequence). The length of the CDR3 is 13 residues. The V gene end was trimmed by 9 bases and the J gene end by 5 bases; junction bases not matched to a gene: 10.

This clonotype was counted only a few times. V is TRBV10-3 and J is TRBJ2-7; D might be TRBD1 or TRBD2, each matching 5 bases. Germline V gene lookup returns CDR1 ENHRY and CDR2 SYGVKD. V was pared by 5 bases and J by 2 bases, with 19 bases between. The CDR3 has 16 amino acids. The DNA for the CDR3 is TGTGCCATCAGTAGATTCCAGACCGGGGACCCCTACGAGCAGTACTTC. Its translation: CAISRFQTGDPYEQYF.

This clonotype was detected ten times or more. This chain joins TRBV28 and TRBJ2-1, with 9 nucleotides matching TRBD2. The ends lost 2 bases at V and 4 bases at J; junction bases unmatched: 3. CDR1 MDHEN and CDR2 SYDVKM come from the germline V gene. The CDR3 consists of 15 residues. The CDR3, as DNA: TGTGCCAGCAGTTTAGGCGGGAGGGTGTACAATGAGCAGTTCTTC. This codes for CASSLGGRVYNEQFF. The full variable domain, in which reference TRBV28 and TRBJ2-1 provide the parts outside the CDR3, is DVKVTQSSRYLVKRTGEKVFLECVQDMDHENMFWYRQDPGLGLRLIYFSYDVKMKEKGDIPEGYSVSREKKERFSLILESASTNQTSMYLCASSLGGRVYNEQFFGPGTRLTVL.

This clonotype occurred a few times. The chain recombines TRBV19 with TRBJ2-5; D gene uncertain. Trimming took off 3 bases at V and 2 bases at J, with 10 bases between the two ends. The V gene's germline CDR1 is LNHDA and CDR2 SQIVND (reference sequence). The CDR3 has 14 residues. Written as DNA, the CDR3 is TGTGCCAGTAGTATTTCGTTCACTCAAGAGACCCAGTACTTC. Its translation is CASSISFTQETQYF.

The chain uses TRBV10-3 and TRBJ1-6; perhaps TRBD1 as D (5 bases). Trimming pared 0 bases from V and 5 bases from J, leaving 11 bases between. CDR1 and CDR2 (germline): ENHRY, SYGVKD. This CDR3 has 16 residues. The CDR3 sequence is CAISESWGSNNSPLHF. The CDR3 nucleotides are TGTGCCATCAGTGAGTCCTGGGGGAGCAATAATTCACCCCTCCACTTT.